This T cell receptor beta chain was sequenced for a study of T cells in Graves' hyperthyroidism and ophthalmopathy. Aged 18 to 65, the patients had hyperthyroidism that was newly diagnosed and had lasted under 2 months. Exclusion of a patient resulted from uncontrolled infection, other autoimmune disease, pregnancy or lactation. It was RNA transcripts that yielded the amplified TCR beta CDR3 regions. A first-round RT-PCR of the TCR CDR3 used the HTBI primer set. TCRdb re-derived calls from the multiplex PCR reads in MiXCR, one entry per CDR3 protein. Of about 520,000 distinct CDR3 sequences in the sample, less than 25% were seen once. Input material: blood. This TCR was recovered from a man younger than 30 with Graves' hyperthyroidism.

CDR3 in DNA: TGCGCCAGCAGCTTGGATGGTGGCAGGGGGGGGATCTCAGATACGCAGTATTTT. This gives the protein CASSLDGGRGGISDTQYF. The chain has TRBV5-1 and TRBJ2-3; D possibly matches TRBD1 or TRBD2 (7 bases each). V was pared by 0 bases and J by 4 bases, with 21 bases between. The CDR3 consists of 18 residues. CDR1 SGHRS and CDR2 YFSETQ come from the germline V gene.